Each of the 27 T cell receptor beta chains below was sequenced from the same sample in a study of regulatory T cells in long-lasting Graves disease. Construction of the TCR beta libraries employed iRepertoire HTBI primers in conjunction with Arm-PCR of CDR3 regions. TCRdb analysed the multiplex PCR reads with MiXCR anew, one entry per CDR3 protein. The table records 550,000 to 700,000 distinct CDR3 sequences, about 15% of them present only once. Time point indicated: newly diagnosed GD, antithyroid drugs for less than 3 months. Isolated PBMC RNA provided the starting material for the TCR library. This sample was shared with a second study, whose subject was T cells in Graves' hyperthyroidism and ophthalmopathy.

This sample comprised peripheral blood mononuclear cells (PBMCs), obtained at new diagnosis, from a patient treated with antithyroid drugs. All receptors derive from a young man with Graves disease.

The sample holds many counts of this clonotype. The V gene is TRBV7-9, the J gene TRBJ2-3, with a possible D match to TRBD2 (5 bases). The V and J ends lost 5 bases and 5 bases respectively, with 8 bases between them. The CDR3 has 12 residues. Germline lookup yields CDR1 SEHNR and CDR2 FQNEAQ (reference sequence). The CDR3 DNA is TGTGCCAGCAGCCAGAGCGGAGATACGCAGTATTTT. Translating it yields CASSQSGDTQYF.

This clonotype was seen more than once but under ten times. The CDR3 here is CSARDRGGEQYF. The CDR3 DNA follows: TGCAGTGCTAGAGATAGAGGGGGCGAGCAGTACTTC. V gene TRBV20-1 combines with J gene TRBJ2-7; D possibly corresponds to TRBD1 (6 bases). The CDR3 runs to 12 residues. CDR1 and CDR2 (germline): DFQATT, SNEGSKA (reference sequence). V dropped 0 bases and J dropped 6 bases, with 9 bases sitting between them.

The genes are TRBV27 and TRBJ2-1; D remains ambiguous. The ends were cut back, 6 bases at V and 8 bases at J, with 8 bases in the middle. Germline V CDR1 and CDR2: MNHEY, SMNVEV (reference sequence). The CDR3 contains 11 residues. The CDR3 DNA is TGTGCCAGCAGGTCAGGAGATGAGCAGTTCTTC. This codes for CASRSGDEQFF.

The chain couples TRBV10-1 to TRBJ2-2, with D possibly matching TRBD2 (6 bases). Germline CDR1 and CDR2: WNHNN and SYGVQD (reference sequence). This CDR3 is built from 14 residues. V was pared by 3 bases and J by 4 bases, with 9 bases between. The CDR3 loop is CASSDRGGTGELFF. The CDR3, as DNA: TGCGCCAGCAGTGATAGGGGAGGCACCGGGGAGCTGTTTTTT.

A few counts support this clonotype. The chain carries TRBV7-3 and TRBJ2-1, with TRBD2 matching 7 bases. The ends lost 5 bases at V and 8 bases at J; junction bases unmatched: 12. The CDR3 covers 15 residues. Germline V lookup: CDR1 SGHTA, CDR2 FQGTGA. Here the CDR3 DNA reads TGTGCCAGCAGCCCCTATGGGGGACTAAGGGATGAGCAGTTCTTC. It yields the protein CASSPYGGLRDEQFF.

In this sample, this clonotype turned up a few times. This sequence joins TRBV27 and TRBJ2-1, with D maybe TRBD2 (5 bases). The CDR3 is 17 residues long. Germline V gene sequence: CDR1 MNHEY, CDR2 SMNVEV (reference sequence). V was pared by 3 bases and J by 0 bases, with 15 bases between. The CDR3 DNA is TGTGCCAGCAGTTTTTGGGGTAGCGCCTACTCCTACAATGAGCAGTTCTTC. It is translated as CASSFWGSAYSYNEQFF.

This clonotype was recorded at least ten times. The chain is built from TRBV2 and TRBJ1-2; D unresolved. Looked up from germline, CDR1 is SNHLY and CDR2 is FYNNEI. With 2 bases removed from V and 5 bases from J, the gap between germline ends came to 9 bases. The CDR3 runs 13 residues. CDR3 amino acids: CASSELGVYGYTF. CDR3 coding DNA: TGTGCCAGCAGTGAATTGGGAGTTTATGGCTACACCTTC. Looking up the rest from reference TRBV2 and TRBJ1-2 gives the full variable domain: EPEVTQTPSHQVTQMGQEVILRCVPISNHLYFYWYRQILGQKVEFLVSFYNNEISEKSEIFDDQFSVERPDGSNFTLKIRSTKLEDSAMYFCASSELGVYGYTFGSGTRLTVV.

In its sample, this clonotype was seen many times. This chain's CDR3 is CASSDPGRGYEKLFF. CDR3 coding DNA: TGTGCCAGCAGTGATCCGGGGAGGGGGTACGAAAAACTGTTTTTT. The chain uses TRBV27 and TRBJ1-4; D may be TRBD1 (6 bases). V lost 5 bases to trimming and J lost 8 bases, with 18 bases between them. Germline V gene sequence: CDR1 MNHEY, CDR2 SMNVEV (reference sequence). The CDR3 has 15 amino acids.

This chain links TRBV7-9 with TRBJ1-4; the D gene is possibly TRBD1 (5 bases). The CDR3 loop spans 13 amino acids. Trimming took 3 bases from V and 8 from J, leaving 10 bases between them. Germline V gene data show CDR1 as SEHNR and CDR2 as FQNEAQ (reference sequence). The CDR3 loop reads CASSFQGWEKLFF. Here the CDR3 DNA reads TGTGCCAGCAGCTTTCAGGGTTGGGAAAAACTGTTTTTT.

This clonotype was observed many times. The gene calls are TRBV2 and TRBJ2-1; 10 positions agree with TRBD2. V lost 4 bases, J lost 1 base, and 1 base stayed unmatched. CDR3 size: 15 residues. Germline V gene data show CDR1 as SNHLY and CDR2 as FYNNEI. The CDR3 DNA reads as TGTGCCAGCAGTGTAGCGGGAGGATCCTACAATGAGCAGTTCTTC. This codes for CASSVAGGSYNEQFF.

The rearrangement joins TRBV6-1 to TRBJ1-1; D unclear. Germline V gene lookup returns CDR1 MNHNS and CDR2 SASEGT. The CDR3 is made up of 16 amino acids. Trimming shortened V by 10 bases and J by 1 base, and 22 bases separated the two germline ends. The CDR3 protein is CANTPPRIGWNTEAFF. CDR3 sequence (DNA): TGTGCCAACACCCCCCCGAGGATCGGGTGGAACACTGAAGCTTTCTTT.

The J gene is TRBJ1-5, the V gene TRBV2; the match to TRBD1 covers 8 bases. Germline CDR1 and CDR2: SNHLY and FYNNEI. The CDR3 extends over 15 amino acids. J gave up 2 bases and V 6 bases, and 6 bases lay outside the gene matches. This CDR3 is CASSPMTGGNQPQHF. The CDR3 DNA reads as TGTGCCAGCAGCCCTATGACAGGGGGCAATCAGCCCCAGCATTTT. The full variable domain, rest sourced from reference TRBV2 and TRBJ1-5, is EPEVTQTPSHQVTQMGQEVILRCVPISNHLYFYWYRQILGQKVEFLVSFYNNEISEKSEIFDDQFSVERPDGSNFTLKIRSTKLEDSAMYFCASSPMTGGNQPQHFGDGTRLSIL.

The chain joins TRBV20-1 to TRBJ1-5; tentatively, D is TRBD1 (5 bases). The CDR3 consists of 14 residues. CDR1 and CDR2 from the germline V gene are DFQATT and SNEGSKA (reference sequence). With 3 bases removed from V and 0 bases from J, the gap between germline ends came to 9 bases. The CDR3 DNA is TGCAGTGCTAGCCAGGGCCATAGCAATCAGCCCCAGCATTTT. Protein: CSASQGHSNQPQHF.

This clonotype showed up just once. No conserved phenylalanine or tryptophan is present at the end of the CDR3, so a read error is the likely explanation. The chain has TRBV27 and TRBJ1-1; D uncertain. Germline CDR1 MNHEY, CDR2 SMNVEV (reference sequence). With 5 bases removed from V and 8 bases from J, the gap between germline ends came to 15 bases. The CDR3 length is 13 residues. CDR3 amino acids: CASSPVTSSEAFL. CDR3 sequence (DNA): TGTGCCAGCAGTCCTGTGACCTCTAGCGAAGCTTTCCTT.

This clonotype was counted between two and nine times. The rearrangement joins TRBV3-1 to TRBJ1-3; tentative D call: TRBD1 (6 bases). V gave up 0 bases and J gave up 4 bases, with 10 bases separating them. This CDR3 is built from 15 residues. Germline loops: CDR1 LGHDT, CDR2 YNNKEL (reference sequence). This CDR3 is CASSQDRGLGNTIYF. The CDR3, as DNA: TGTGCCAGCAGCCAAGATCGGGGGCTCGGAAACACCATATATTTT.

This clonotype was counted only a few times. The V call is TRBV4-1, the J call TRBJ2-2; D might be TRBD1 (5 bases). The V gene lost 0 bases and the J gene lost 0 bases, with 8 bases spanning the gap. The length of the CDR3 is 16 residues. Germline CDR1 and CDR2: MGHRA and YSYEKL. The CDR3 DNA is TGCGCCAGCAGCCAAGATGACAGACCGAACACCGGGGAGCTGTTTTTT. This translates into CASSQDDRPNTGELFF.

This clonotype was seen more than once but under ten times. The V gene is TRBV9, the J gene TRBJ2-7; weak D call: TRBD1 (6 bases). The CDR3 sequence is 13 residues long. Trimming removed 3 bases at V and 4 bases at J, with 11 bases between. CDR1 and CDR2 (germline): SGDLS, YYNGEE. Here the CDR3 reads CASSDTTGYEQYF. In DNA form, the CDR3 reads TGTGCCAGCAGCGATACCACAGGGTACGAGCAGTACTTC.

At least ten counts were recorded for this clonotype. The chain uses TRBV2 and TRBJ1-2; a weak D match, TRBD1 (6 bases). The V gene's germline CDR1 is SNHLY and CDR2 FYNNEI. The CDR3 contains 13 residues. V was trimmed by 8 bases and J by 0 bases, leaving 10 bases between them. The CDR3 DNA sequence: TGTGCCAGCTCGGACAGCTCTAACTATGGCTACACCTTC. Amino acid sequence: CASSDSSNYGYTF. Combining the CDR3 with reference TRBV2 and TRBJ1-2 gives the whole variable domain EPEVTQTPSHQVTQMGQEVILRCVPISNHLYFYWYRQILGQKVEFLVSFYNNEISEKSEIFDDQFSVERPDGSNFTLKIRSTKLEDSAMYFCASSDSSNYGYTFGSGTRLTVV.

This clonotype was counted between two and nine times. The chain joins TRBV19 to TRBJ2-1; 11 nucleotides agree with TRBD2. J gave up 4 bases and V 6 bases, and 5 bases lay outside the gene matches. This CDR3 has 15 residues. CDR1 LNHDA and CDR2 SQIVND come from the germline V gene (reference sequence). The DNA for the CDR3 is TGTGCCAGTAGGACACTAGCGGGAGAATACAATGAGCAGTTCTTC. Translated: CASRTLAGEYNEQFF.

This chain joins TRBV11-2 and TRBJ1-3; D ambiguous. There are 15 residues in the CDR3. The V end lost 6 bases, the J end lost 0 bases, and 12 bases lay between the germline ends. CDR1 and CDR2 from the germline V gene are SGHAT and FQNNGV. DNA for the CDR3: TGTGCCAGCAGACGGGAGGGCGTCTCTGGAAACACCATATATTTT. It translates to CASRREGVSGNTIYF.

The chain recombines TRBV12-3 or TRBV12-4 with TRBJ2-2; D unresolved. The CDR3 is made up of 16 amino acids. V was trimmed by 1 base and J by 2 bases, leaving 11 bases between them. The CDR3 protein is CASSLVRLHNTGELFF. The CDR3 DNA sequence: TGTGCCAGCAGTTTAGTACGGCTCCACAACACCGGGGAGCTGTTTTTT.

This clonotype was seen many times. V usage is TRBV6-9 and J usage is TRBJ1-2; D ambiguous. The CDR3 loop spans 15 amino acids. Per the germline V gene, CDR1 is MNHGY and CDR2 is SVAAGI. V lost 3 bases and J lost 8, with 19 bases in between. CDR3 bases: TGTGCCAGCAGTTACTCTGGAAGGACGGCTGACGGCTACACCTTC. Protein product: CASSYSGRTADGYTF.

This clonotype was counted ten times or more. The CDR3 DNA reads TGTGCTAGTGTCCGCCCGCCCGCAGATACGCAGTATTTT. This sequence encodes CASVRPPADTQYF. The V and J genes are TRBV12-5 and TRBJ2-3; D unclear. V lost 7 bases and J 4 bases, leaving 12 bases between the germline ends. CDR1 and CDR2 from the germline V gene are LGHNT and FRNRAP. This CDR3 is 13 amino acids long. Full variable domain (outside the CDR3, taken from reference TRBV12-5 and TRBJ2-3): DARVTQTPRHKVTEMGQEVTMRCQPILGHNTVFWYRQTMMQGLELLAYFRNRAPLDDSGMPKDRFSAEMPDATLATLKIQPSEPRDSAVYFCASVRPPADTQYFGPGTRLTVL.

This chain links TRBV27 with TRBJ2-2; TRBD2 aligns across 7 bases. Germline V gene lookup returns CDR1 MNHEY and CDR2 SMNVEV (reference sequence). CDR3 length equals 16 residues. Losses at the gene ends were 3 bases for V and 1 base for J; bases not matched to a gene: 5. The DNA of the CDR3 is TGTGCCAGCAGTTTCCAAACTAGCGAGAACACCGGGGAGCTGTTTTTT. Translating gives CASSFQTSENTGELFF.

The chain uses TRBV13 and TRBJ1-5; 7 bases map to TRBD1. Trimming removed 3 bases from V and 5 bases from J; junction bases left unmatched: 7. Germline values: CDR1 PRHDT, CDR2 FYEKMQ (reference sequence). This CDR3 spans 15 amino acids. CDR3 sequence: CASSFKGAQDQPQHF. The CDR3 DNA sequence: TGTGCCAGCAGCTTTAAGGGGGCGCAGGATCAGCCCCAGCATTTT.

In this sample, this clonotype turned up once. This chain joins TRBV19 and TRBJ2-7; TRBD1 agrees at 10 bases. CDR1 is LNHDA, CDR2 SQIVND, per germline (reference sequence). The CDR3 runs 16 residues. V shed 1 base, J shed 6 bases, and the junction held 9 bases outside the gene matches. The CDR3 loop reads CASSIGTGGFSGEQYF. The CDR3 DNA sequence: TGTGCCAGTAGTATAGGGACAGGGGGTTTCTCCGGCGAGCAGTACTTC.

The chain combines TRBV2 with TRBJ2-2, with TRBD2 matching 14 bases. Trimming removed 4 bases from V and 6 bases from J; junction bases left unmatched: 7. Germline loops: CDR1 SNHLY, CDR2 FYNNEI. The CDR3 contains 17 residues. In DNA, the CDR3 is TGTGCCAGCAGTGCCCGACTAGCGGGGGGGGACGCCGGGGAGCTGTTTTTT. It yields the protein CASSARLAGGDAGELFF.